Below, one TCR beta chain is given with its context. Per-patient samples, pretreatment and on-treatment, numbered 1 to 8. The entry originates in a study of PD-L1 blockade in urothelial cancer. The overall study: Male sex and bladder-origin urothelial cancer were recorded for about 90% of the roughly 30 patients. The researchers analyzed blood 3 weeks (second dose) and 6 weeks after treatment start. Researchers found blood samples held a median of about 130,000 T cells.

TCRdb's table, derived via immunoSEQ multiplex PCR, lists solely in-frame clones and lacks some. The sample has tens of thousands of clones, around 88% seen once. CDR3 length equals 11 residues. The germline V gene encodes CDR1 SGHDT and CDR2 YYEEEE. V lost 1 base, J lost 4 bases, and 3 bases lay in between. The material was PBMCs, obtained around atezolizumab (anti-PD-L1) treatment. The chain employs TRBV5-6 and TRBJ2-7; no clear D gene. The sequence was obtained from a man in his 60s with urothelial cancer. CDR3 in amino acids: CASSLRYEQYF. CDR3 sequence (DNA): TGTGCCAGCAGCTTGCGGTACGAGCAGTACTTC.